Each of the 21 T cell receptor beta chains below was sequenced from the same sample in a study of T cells in tuberculosis. Method: immunoSEQ multiplex PCR; TCRdb's copy keeps in-frame clones and lacks some. The table has under 40,000 clones, roughly 94% seen once. Sequences were obtained from PBMCs. These receptors all stem from a donor between 10 and 35 years old with latent tuberculosis or without tuberculosis infection.

V is TRBV4-2 and J is TRBJ2-1; 10 nucleotides align to TRBD2. Germline V gives CDR1 LGHNA, CDR2 YNFKEQ. This CDR3 is built from 19 residues. V was clipped by 4 bases and J by 2 bases; unmatched bases: 14. CDR3 protein: CASSPLGDWTSGTYNEQFF. The CDR3 DNA is TGTGCCAGCAGCCCGCTTGGGGATTGGACTAGCGGAACCTACAATGAGCAGTTCTTC.

This clone was picked up one time. V gene TRBV28 combines with J gene TRBJ2-7; no firm D call. Trimming stripped 4 bases from V and 1 base from J, with 11 bases between. CDR1 is MDHEN and CDR2 is SYDVKM in the germline V gene. The CDR3 spans 14 residues. This CDR3 is CASSSSRSSYEQYF. For the CDR3, the DNA is TGTGCCAGCAGTTCAAGCAGGTCTTCCTACGAGCAGTACTTC.

CDR3 amino acids: CASSSWASKETQYF. The CDR3 DNA sequence: TGTGCCAGCAGCTCCTGGGCCTCCAAAGAGACCCAGTACTTC. The chain is built from TRBV11-3 and TRBJ2-5; D remains ambiguous. The CDR3 sequence is 14 residues long. Germline CDR1 and CDR2: SGHNT and YENEEA. V was clipped by 4 bases and J by 3 bases, with 12 bases between them.

About this clone: The junction shows a germline mismatch at one end, possibly a read error. The genes are TRBV15 and TRBJ2-3, with a tentative D call TRBD1 (5 bases). Germline V gives CDR1 LNHNV, CDR2 YYDKDF (reference sequence). The CDR3 has 14 amino acids. In DNA form, the CDR3 reads TGTGCCACCAGCAGAGATTGGGGCACGGATACGCAGTATTTT. It codes for CATSRDWGTDTQYF.

The CDR3 here is CASSSQVNTEAFF. CDR3 sequence (DNA): TGCGCCAGCAGCTCACAGGTGAACACTGAAGCTTTCTTT. The chain carries TRBV5-1 and TRBJ1-1; weak D call: TRBD1 (5 bases). Per germline, CDR1 SGHRS and CDR2 YFSETQ. The CDR3 contains 13 residues. Trimming removed 3 bases from V and 0 bases from J, with 6 bases in between.

The count of this clone is one. This sequence joins TRBV11-1 and TRBJ2-1, with unresolved D. This CDR3 comprises 16 residues. Germline V CDR1 and CDR2: SGHAT, FQDESV (reference sequence). Trimming took off 0 bases at V and 0 bases at J, with 9 bases between the two ends. CDR3 nucleotide sequence: TGTGCCAGCAGCTTAGCGAGGCGGAGCTCCTACAATGAGCAGTTCTTC. It codes for CASSLARRSSYNEQFF. The entire variable domain, with the rest obtained from reference TRBV11-1 and TRBJ2-1, is as follows: EAEVAQSPRYKITEKSQAVAFWCDPISGHATLYWYRQILGQGPELLVQFQDESVVDDSQLPKDRFSAERLKGVDSTLKIQPAELGDSAMYLCASSLARRSSYNEQFFGPGTRLTVL.

This clone was seen only once. The chain joins TRBV27 to TRBJ2-7, with 8 bases matching TRBD1. The V gene's germline CDR1 is MNHEY and CDR2 SMNVEV (reference sequence). Trimming took 5 bases from V and 2 from J; bases not matched to a gene: 5. The CDR3 contains 14 residues. The CDR3 DNA reads TGTGCCAGCAGTATGACAGGGGACACCTACGAGCAGTACTTC. It yields the protein CASSMTGDTYEQYF.

This clone was detected only once. The rearrangement uses TRBV30 and TRBJ2-3; TRBD2 matches 10 bases. The CDR3 runs to 15 residues. The ends lost 5 bases at V and 0 bases at J; junction bases unmatched: 5. Germline CDR1 and CDR2: GTSNPN and SVGIG (reference sequence). This CDR3 is CAWGGLAASTDTQYF. The CDR3 DNA reads TGTGCCTGGGGCGGACTAGCGGCTAGCACAGATACGCAGTATTTT.

The gene calls are TRBV19 and TRBJ1-5; D is undetermined. Germline assignment: CDR1 LNHDA and CDR2 SQIVND (reference sequence). The CDR3 is 11 residues long. DNA for the CDR3: TGTGGGAGTGGGAGCAATCAGCCCCAGCATTTT. Translation: CGSGSNQPQHF. Using reference TRBV19 and TRBJ1-5 for the parts outside the CDR3, the full variable domain is DGGITQSPKYLFRKEGQNVTLSCEQNLNHDAMYWYRQDPGQGLRLIYYSQIVNDFQKGDIAEGYSVSREKKESFPLTVTSAQKNPTAFYLCGSGSNQPQHFGDGTRLSIL.

V gene TRBV13 combines with J gene TRBJ2-3, with TRBD2 matching 12 bases. Germline loops: CDR1 PRHDT, CDR2 FYEKMQ (reference sequence). J gave up 2 bases and V 4 bases, and 10 bases lay outside the gene matches. There are 18 residues in the CDR3. DNA for the CDR3: TGTGCCAGCAGCTCCTGGACTAGCGGGATCCCCCTCACAGATACGCAGTATTTT. It codes for CASSSWTSGIPLTDTQYF.

The chain combines TRBV30 with TRBJ1-5; D remains ambiguous. Germline CDR1 and CDR2: GTSNPN and SVGIG (reference sequence). V dropped 1 base and J dropped 5 bases, with 9 bases sitting between them. The CDR3 extends over 13 amino acids. CDR3 amino acids: CAWSGGGYQPQHF. The CDR3 bases are TGTGCCTGGAGTGGAGGAGGGTATCAGCCCCAGCATTTT. Full variable domain (missing parts from reference TRBV30 and TRBJ1-5): SQTIHQWPATLVQPVGSPLSLECTVEGTSNPNLYWYRQAAGRGLQLLFYSVGIGQISSEVPQNLSASRPQDRQFILSSKKLLLSDSGFYLCAWSGGGYQPQHFGDGTRLSIL.

The chain combines TRBV29-1 with TRBJ1-2; 9 bases line up with TRBD1. V gave up 6 bases and J gave up 4 bases; unmatched junction bases: 6. The germline gives CDR1 SQVTM, CDR2 ANQGSEA. This CDR3 has 13 residues. CDR3: CSVARQGGYGYTF. In DNA, the CDR3 is TGCAGCGTCGCCCGACAGGGGGGCTATGGCTACACCTTC.

The chain combines TRBV6-5 with TRBJ2-1; D is possibly TRBD2 (6 bases). CDR1 MNHEY and CDR2 SVGAGI come from the germline V gene. The CDR3 covers 13 residues. Trimming removed 8 bases from V and 8 bases from J, with 16 bases in between. CDR3: CASREFGEYEQFF. The CDR3 DNA reads TGTGCCAGCCGGGAGTTCGGAGAGTATGAGCAGTTCTTC.

This chain uses TRBV18 with TRBJ1-1; TRBD1 might be the D (5 bases). This CDR3 has 14 amino acids. CDR1 is KGHSH and CDR2 is LQKENI in the germline V gene. V was clipped by 3 bases and J by 3 bases, with 11 bases between them. CDR3 in amino acids: CASSPIGGDTEAFF. The CDR3 nucleotides are TGTGCCAGCTCACCTATCGGAGGGGACACTGAAGCTTTCTTT. Full variable domain (missing parts from reference TRBV18 and TRBJ1-1): NAGVMQNPRHLVRRRGQEARLRCSPMKGHSHVYWYRQLPEEGLKFMVYLQKENIIDESGMPKERFSAEFPKEGPSILRIQQVVRGDSAAYFCASSPIGGDTEAFFGQGTRLTVV.

The V call is TRBV6-6, the J call TRBJ1-1, with D possibly TRBD1 on 6 matching bases. Germline CDR1 and CDR2: MNHNY and SVGAGI (reference sequence). V lost 0 bases, J lost 6 bases, and 14 bases lay in between. The length of the CDR3 is 15 residues. The CDR3, as DNA: TGTGCCAGCAGTTACTCGGGGGGAGGGGGTGCTGAAGCTTTCTTT. Its protein is CASSYSGGGGAEAFF.

The chain uses TRBV27 and TRBJ1-4; D perhaps matches TRBD1 (6 bases). The CDR3 covers 16 residues. Germline CDR1 MNHEY, CDR2 SMNVEV (reference sequence). Deletions cut 5 bases from V and 8 bases from J, with 21 bases between. The CDR3 DNA is TGTGCCAGCAGTAGAGCCCCGGGACACCAAACGGAAAAACTGTTTTTT. Translated: CASSRAPGHQTEKLFF.

The gene calls are TRBV13 and TRBJ2-3; perhaps TRBD2 as D (5 bases). CDR3 length: 20 residues. Germline lookup yields CDR1 PRHDT and CDR2 FYEKMQ (reference sequence). Between the trimmed V and J ends, which lost 5 bases and 0 bases, there was a span of 27 bases. The CDR3, as DNA: TGTGCCAGCAGCCCCCGATCAGGACTGATTCCTGAGGAGAGCACAGATACGCAGTATTTT. Protein: CASSPRSGLIPEESTDTQYF.

The sample holds one count of this clone. The rearrangement joins TRBV29-1 to TRBJ2-6, with D unclear. The CDR3 is 15 amino acids. The germline V gene encodes CDR1 SQVTM and CDR2 ANQGSEA. The V end was cut by 2 bases, the J end by 0 bases, with 8 bases between. CDR3 sequence (DNA): TGCAGCGTTGAAATTCGGTACTCTGGGGCCAACGTCCTGACTTTC. Translation gives CSVEIRYSGANVLTF.

The chain carries TRBV6-1 and TRBJ1-1; 7 nucleotides line up with TRBD1. Per the germline V gene, CDR1 is MNHNS and CDR2 is SASEGT. V shed 6 bases and J 3 bases; nucleotides not matched to a gene: 7. CDR3 length equals 14 residues. The CDR3 DNA is TGTGCCAGCAGCCTTAACAGGGGCGACACTGAAGCTTTCTTT. It encodes CASSLNRGDTEAFF.

This clone was recorded a few times. This chain uses TRBV25-1 with TRBJ1-1, with a tentative D call TRBD1 (5 bases). V was shortened by 6 bases and J by 1 base, with 12 bases between the two germline ends. In germline, CDR1 is MGHDK, CDR2 SYGVNS. The CDR3 covers 14 residues. CDR3 sequence: CASSPREKNTEAFF. CDR3 bases: TGTGCCAGCAGCCCCAGGGAAAAGAACACTGAAGCTTTCTTT.

The chain carries TRBV5-4 and TRBJ1-2; 7 nucleotides align to TRBD1. In germline, CDR1 is SGHNT, CDR2 YYREEE (reference sequence). With V trimmed by 0 bases and J by 5 bases, 4 bases remained unmatched. The CDR3 runs to 14 residues. The chain's CDR3 is CASSLEGAWYGYTF. The DNA for the CDR3 is TGTGCCAGCAGCTTGGAGGGGGCATGGTATGGCTACACCTTC. Using reference TRBV5-4 and TRBJ1-2 for the parts outside the CDR3, the full variable domain is ETGVTQSPTHLIKTRGQQVTLRCSSQSGHNTVSWYQQALGQGPQFIFQYYREEENGRGNFPPRFSGLQFPNYSSELNVNALELDDSALYLCASSLEGAWYGYTFGSGTRLTVV.